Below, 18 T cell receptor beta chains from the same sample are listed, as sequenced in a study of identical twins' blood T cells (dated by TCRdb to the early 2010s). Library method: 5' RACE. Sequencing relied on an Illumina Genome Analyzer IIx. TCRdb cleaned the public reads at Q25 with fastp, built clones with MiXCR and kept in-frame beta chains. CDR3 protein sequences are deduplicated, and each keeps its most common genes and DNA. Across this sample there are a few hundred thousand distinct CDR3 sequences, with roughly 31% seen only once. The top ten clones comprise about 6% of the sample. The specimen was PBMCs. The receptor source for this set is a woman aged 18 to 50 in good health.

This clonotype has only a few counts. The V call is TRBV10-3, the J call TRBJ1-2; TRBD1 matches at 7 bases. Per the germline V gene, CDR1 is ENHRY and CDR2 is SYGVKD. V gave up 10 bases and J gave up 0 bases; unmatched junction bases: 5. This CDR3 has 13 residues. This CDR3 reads CATKGQSNYGYTF. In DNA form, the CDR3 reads TGTGCCACCAAGGGACAGTCTAACTATGGCTACACCTTC.

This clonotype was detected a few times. The CDR3 sequence is CASSLRLFLGDTQYF. The CDR3 nucleotides are TGTGCCAGCAGCTTACGGCTCTTTCTCGGGGATACGCAGTATTTT. This chain links TRBV11-2 with TRBJ2-3; D not certain. Per the germline V gene, CDR1 is SGHAT and CDR2 is FQNNGV. CDR3 size: 15 residues. Trimming removed 2 bases at V and 6 bases at J, with 15 bases between.

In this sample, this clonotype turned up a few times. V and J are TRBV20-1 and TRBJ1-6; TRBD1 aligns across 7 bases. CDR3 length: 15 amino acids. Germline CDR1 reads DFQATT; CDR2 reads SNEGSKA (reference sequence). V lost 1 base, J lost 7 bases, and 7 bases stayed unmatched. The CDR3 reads CSARGRDSTNSPLHF. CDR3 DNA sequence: TGCAGTGCTAGAGGCCGGGACAGCACAAATTCACCCCTCCACTTT.

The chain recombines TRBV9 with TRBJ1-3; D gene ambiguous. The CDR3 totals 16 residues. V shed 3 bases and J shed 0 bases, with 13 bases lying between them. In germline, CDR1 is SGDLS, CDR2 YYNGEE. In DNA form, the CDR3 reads TGTGCCAGCAGCGAGAAAGTACTTTACTCTGGAAACACCATATATTTT. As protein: CASSEKVLYSGNTIYF.

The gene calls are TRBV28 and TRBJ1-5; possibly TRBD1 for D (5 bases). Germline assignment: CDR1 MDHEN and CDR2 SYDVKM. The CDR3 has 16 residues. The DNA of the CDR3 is TGTCCTTCCCGGGGCAGTCCCCTCGAGTCCGATCAGCCCCAGCATTTT. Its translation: CPSRGSPLESDQPQHF.

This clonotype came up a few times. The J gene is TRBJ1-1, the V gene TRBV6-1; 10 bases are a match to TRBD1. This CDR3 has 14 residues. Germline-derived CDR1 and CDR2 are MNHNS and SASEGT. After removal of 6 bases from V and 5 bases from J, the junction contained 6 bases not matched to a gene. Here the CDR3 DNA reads TGTGCCAGCAGACAGACAGGGGGCCGAACTGAAGCTTTCTTT. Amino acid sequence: CASRQTGGRTEAFF.

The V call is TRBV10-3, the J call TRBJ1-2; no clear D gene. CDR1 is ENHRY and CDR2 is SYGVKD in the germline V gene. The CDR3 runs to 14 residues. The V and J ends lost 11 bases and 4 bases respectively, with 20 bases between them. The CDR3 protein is CAVLRLGWGYGYTF. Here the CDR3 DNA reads TGTGCCGTCCTTCGACTTGGGTGGGGCTATGGCTACACCTTC.

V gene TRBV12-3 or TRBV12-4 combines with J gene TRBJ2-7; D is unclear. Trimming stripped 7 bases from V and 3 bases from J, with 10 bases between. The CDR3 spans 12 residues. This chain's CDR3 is CASTNTVYEQYF. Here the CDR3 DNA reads TGTGCCAGCACAAATACAGTCTACGAGCAGTACTTC.

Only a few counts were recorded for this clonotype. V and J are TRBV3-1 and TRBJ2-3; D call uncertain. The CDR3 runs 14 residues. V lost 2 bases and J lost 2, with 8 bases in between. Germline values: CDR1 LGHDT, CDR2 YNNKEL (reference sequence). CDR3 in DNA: TGTGCCAGCAGCCAATTCTGGGACACAGATACGCAGTATTTT. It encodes CASSQFWDTDTQYF.

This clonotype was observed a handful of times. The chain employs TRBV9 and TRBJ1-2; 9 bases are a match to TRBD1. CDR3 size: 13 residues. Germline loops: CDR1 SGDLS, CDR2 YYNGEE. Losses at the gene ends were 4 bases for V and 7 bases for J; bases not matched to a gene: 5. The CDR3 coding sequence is TGTGCCAGCAGCTCCGGGACAGGGTCTGGCTACACCTTC. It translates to CASSSGTGSGYTF.

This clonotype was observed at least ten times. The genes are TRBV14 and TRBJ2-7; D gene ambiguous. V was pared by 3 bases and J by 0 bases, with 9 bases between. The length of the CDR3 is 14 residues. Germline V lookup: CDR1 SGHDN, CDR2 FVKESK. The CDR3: CASSQGSFSYEQYF. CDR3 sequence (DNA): TGTGCCAGCAGCCAGGGGTCCTTCTCCTACGAGCAGTACTTC.

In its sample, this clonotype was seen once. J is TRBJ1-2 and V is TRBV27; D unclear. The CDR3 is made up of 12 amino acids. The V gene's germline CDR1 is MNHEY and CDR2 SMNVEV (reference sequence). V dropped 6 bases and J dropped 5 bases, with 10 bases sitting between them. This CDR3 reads CASRSSFYGYTF. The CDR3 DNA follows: TGTGCCAGCAGGTCTTCCTTTTATGGCTACACCTTC.

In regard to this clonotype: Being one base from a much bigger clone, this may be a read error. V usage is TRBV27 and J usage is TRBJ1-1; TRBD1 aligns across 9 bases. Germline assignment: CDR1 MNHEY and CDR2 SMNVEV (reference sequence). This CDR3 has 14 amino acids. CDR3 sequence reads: CARSFNTGGWGAFF. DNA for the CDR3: TGTGCCAGGAGTTTCAACACAGGGGGCTGGGGGGCTTTCTTT.

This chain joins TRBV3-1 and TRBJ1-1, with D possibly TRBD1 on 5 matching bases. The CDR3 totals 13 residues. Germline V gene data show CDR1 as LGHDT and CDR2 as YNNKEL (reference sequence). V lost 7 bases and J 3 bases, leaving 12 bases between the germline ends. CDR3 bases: TGTGCCAGCACCCTGTCGGGGGACACTGAAGCTTTCTTT. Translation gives CASTLSGDTEAFF.

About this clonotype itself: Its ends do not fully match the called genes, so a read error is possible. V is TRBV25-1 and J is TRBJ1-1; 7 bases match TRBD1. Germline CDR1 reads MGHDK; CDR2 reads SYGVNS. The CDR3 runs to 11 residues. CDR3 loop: CATMGTAEAFF. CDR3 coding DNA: TGTGCCACCATGGGGACAGCTGAGGCTTTCTTT.

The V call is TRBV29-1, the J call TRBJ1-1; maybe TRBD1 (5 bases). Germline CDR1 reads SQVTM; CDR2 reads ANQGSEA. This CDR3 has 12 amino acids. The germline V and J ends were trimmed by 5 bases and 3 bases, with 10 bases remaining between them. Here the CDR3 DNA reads TGCAGCGTTCTAGAGGGGTACACTGAAGCTTTCTTT. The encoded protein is CSVLEGYTEAFF.

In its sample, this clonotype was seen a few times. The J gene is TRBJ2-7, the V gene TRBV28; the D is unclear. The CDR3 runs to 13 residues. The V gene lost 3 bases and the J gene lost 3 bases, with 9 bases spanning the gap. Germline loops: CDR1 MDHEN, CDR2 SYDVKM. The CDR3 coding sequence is TGTGCCAGCAGTTTGCGCCACCTCTACGAGCAGTACTTC. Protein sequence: CASSLRHLYEQYF.

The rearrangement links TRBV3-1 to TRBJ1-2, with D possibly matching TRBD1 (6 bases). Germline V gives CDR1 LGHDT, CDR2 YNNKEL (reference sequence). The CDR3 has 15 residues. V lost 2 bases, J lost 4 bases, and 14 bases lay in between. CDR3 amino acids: CASSQLDSGRYGYTF. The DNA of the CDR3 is TGTGCCAGCAGCCAACTGGACAGCGGACGCTATGGCTACACCTTC.